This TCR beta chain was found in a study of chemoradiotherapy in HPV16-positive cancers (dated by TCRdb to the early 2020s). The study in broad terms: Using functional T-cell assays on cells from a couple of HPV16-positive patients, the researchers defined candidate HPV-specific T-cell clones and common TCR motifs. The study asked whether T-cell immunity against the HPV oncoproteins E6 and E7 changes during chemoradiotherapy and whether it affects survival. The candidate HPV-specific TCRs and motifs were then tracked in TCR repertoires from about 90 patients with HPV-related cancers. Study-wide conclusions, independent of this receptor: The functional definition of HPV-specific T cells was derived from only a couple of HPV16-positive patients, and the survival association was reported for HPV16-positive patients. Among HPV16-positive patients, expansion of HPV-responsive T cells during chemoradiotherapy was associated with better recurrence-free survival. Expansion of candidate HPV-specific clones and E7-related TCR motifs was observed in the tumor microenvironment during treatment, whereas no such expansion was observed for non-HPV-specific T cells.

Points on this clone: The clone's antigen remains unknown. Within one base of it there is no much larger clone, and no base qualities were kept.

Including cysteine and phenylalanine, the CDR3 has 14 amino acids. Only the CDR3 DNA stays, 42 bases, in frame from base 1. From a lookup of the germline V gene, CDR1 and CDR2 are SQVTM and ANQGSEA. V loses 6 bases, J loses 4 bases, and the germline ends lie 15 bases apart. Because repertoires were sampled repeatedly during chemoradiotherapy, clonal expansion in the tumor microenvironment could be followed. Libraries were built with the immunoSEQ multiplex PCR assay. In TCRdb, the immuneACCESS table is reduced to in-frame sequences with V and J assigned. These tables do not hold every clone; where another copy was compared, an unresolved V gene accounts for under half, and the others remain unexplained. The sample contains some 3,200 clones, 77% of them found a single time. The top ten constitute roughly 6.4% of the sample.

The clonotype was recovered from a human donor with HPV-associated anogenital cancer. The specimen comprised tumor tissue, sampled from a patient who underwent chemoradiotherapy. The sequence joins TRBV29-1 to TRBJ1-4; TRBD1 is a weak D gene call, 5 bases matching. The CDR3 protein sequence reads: CSVGDRLLNEKLFF. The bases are TGCAGCGTCGGCGACAGACTCCTTAATGAAAAACTGTTTTTT.